What follows are 18 T cell receptor beta chains derived from one specimen sequenced in a study of blood T cell repertoires in COVID-19. Using immunoSEQ multiplex PCR, the repertoire was profiled, and TCRdb retains in-frame clones only, with some absent. The top ten clones hold under 9.5% of a sample with over 130,000 clones, roughly 80% of them seen once. Specimen: peripheral blood. These receptors originate from a human donor in a cohort sampled during active COVID-19.

V gene TRBV18 combines with J gene TRBJ2-3; the match to TRBD1 covers 10 bases. CDR3 size: 15 residues. V trimming: 3 bases; J trimming: 6 bases; junction bases outside the gene matches: 6. CDR1 is KGHSH, CDR2 LQKENI, per germline. The CDR3 DNA is TGTGCCAGCTCACCCGGGACAGGGGCTGTTGATACGCAGTATTTT. This codes for CASSPGTGAVDTQYF.

The chain joins TRBV5-6 to TRBJ1-5; D may be TRBD1 (6 bases). CDR1 and CDR2 (germline): SGHDT, YYEEEE. V lost 2 bases and J lost 6, with 21 bases in between. CDR3 size: 17 residues. CDR3 in DNA: TGTGCCAGCAGCTTACGACCTACAGGGATACGTTTTCAGCCCCAGCATTTT. Amino acids: CASSLRPTGIRFQPQHF. Full variable domain (rest looked up from reference TRBV5-6 and TRBJ1-5): DAGVTQSPTHLIKTRGQQVTLRCSPKSGHDTVSWYQQALGQGPQFIFQYYEEEERQRGNFPDRFSGHQFPNYSSELNVNALLLGDSALYLCASSLRPTGIRFQPQHFGDGTRLSIL.

The chain joins TRBV27 to TRBJ2-1; 10 bases map to TRBD2. The CDR3 length is 15 residues. The germline V gene encodes CDR1 MNHEY and CDR2 SMNVEV (reference sequence). The V segment lost 3 bases and the J segment 8 bases; nucleotides outside the gene matches: 7. Here the CDR3 reads CASSFRAGGPYEQFF. The DNA of the CDR3 is TGTGCCAGCAGTTTCAGAGCGGGGGGGCCCTATGAGCAGTTCTTC.

The chain recombines TRBV11-2 with TRBJ1-1; a weak D match, TRBD1 (6 bases). Germline CDR1 SGHAT, CDR2 FQNNGV. V lost 4 bases, J lost 0 bases, and 15 bases lay in between. This CDR3 comprises 16 residues. CDR3: CASSSDLRGLNTEAFF. In DNA form, the CDR3 reads TGTGCCAGCAGCTCAGACCTCAGGGGATTGAACACTGAAGCTTTCTTT.

The chain recombines TRBV6-2 or TRBV6-3 with TRBJ1-5, with 9 bases fitting TRBD1. This CDR3 has 16 residues. Germline CDR1 reads MNHEY; CDR2 reads SVGEGT. V lost 5 bases to trimming and J lost 2 bases; unmatched junction nucleotides: 7. DNA of the CDR3: TGTGCCAGCAGTCCCGGGACAGGGAGTGGCAATCAGCCCCAGCATTTT. This encodes CASSPGTGSGNQPQHF.

The chain recombines TRBV6-5 with TRBJ2-7; weak D call: TRBD2 (5 bases). Germline CDR1 MNHEY, CDR2 SVGAGI. The CDR3 is made up of 15 amino acids. V lost 0 bases and J lost 0, with 9 bases in between. The DNA of the CDR3 is TGTGCCAGCAGTTACTCGGGGAGTCTCTCCTACGAGCAGTACTTC. Its translation is CASSYSGSLSYEQYF.

On this clone itself: One end of the junction fails to match germline, which may point to a read error. J is TRBJ2-2 and V is TRBV6-5, with D tentatively TRBD2 (6 bases). In germline, CDR1 is MNHEY, CDR2 SVGAGI. This CDR3 has 14 residues. The CDR3 here is CASSKAQTTGGLFF. The CDR3 nucleotides are TGTGCCAGCAGTAAGGCGCAGACTACCGGGGGGCTGTTTTTT.

The chain uses TRBV5-8 and TRBJ1-4; 8 nucleotides match TRBD1. V was clipped by 4 bases and J by 0 bases; unmatched bases: 5. CDR3 length: 16 amino acids. Germline V CDR1 and CDR2: SGHTS, YDEGEE. In nucleotides, the CDR3 is TGTGCCAGCAGCATCAACAGGGGGACAACTAATGAAAAACTGTTTTTT. Its translation: CASSINRGTTNEKLFF. Using reference TRBV5-8 and TRBJ1-4 for the parts outside the CDR3, the full variable domain is EAGVTQSPTHLIKTRGQQATLRCSPISGHTSVYWYQQALGLGLQFLLWYDEGEERNRGNFPPRFSGRQFPNYSSELNVNALELEDSALYLCASSINRGTTNEKLFFGSGTQLSVL.

As concerns this clone: Sequence at one end of the junction differs from germline and may be a read error. The rearrangement links TRBV14 to TRBJ1-5, with a weak D call TRBD1 (6 bases). This CDR3 comprises 18 residues. Looked up from germline, CDR1 is SGHDN and CDR2 is FVKESK. The DNA for the CDR3 is TGTGCCAGCAGTCAAGAACAAGGGGGGGATGGGAGCAATCAGCCCCAGCATTTT. This codes for CASSQEQGGDGSNQPQHF.

The chain couples TRBV6-2 or TRBV6-3 to TRBJ1-1; tentatively, D is TRBD1 (6 bases). Germline loops: CDR1 MNHEY, CDR2 SVGEGT. With 5 bases removed from V and 1 base from J, the gap between germline ends came to 11 bases. CDR3 size: 14 residues. The CDR3 sequence is CASSPMGQNTEAFF. DNA for the CDR3: TGTGCCAGCAGTCCCATGGGACAGAACACTGAAGCTTTCTTT.

The chain combines TRBV19 with TRBJ1-4, with 8 bases aligning to TRBD1. Germline CDR1 is LNHDA and CDR2 is SQIVND (reference sequence). This CDR3 spans 12 amino acids. CDR3 coding DNA: TGTGCATTACAGGGGGAGGATGAAAAACTGTTTTTT. Its translation: CALQGEDEKLFF.

This chain joins TRBV11-2 and TRBJ1-3; the D gene is possibly TRBD1 (5 bases). Per germline, CDR1 SGHAT and CDR2 FQNNGV. V was pared by 6 bases and J by 0 bases, with 9 bases between. The CDR3 runs to 14 residues. The CDR3 bases are TGTGCCAGCAGATCGGACATCTCTGGAAACACCATATATTTT. This encodes CASRSDISGNTIYF.

The chain couples TRBV23-1 to TRBJ2-2; tentatively, D is TRBD1 (5 bases). TRBV23-1 carries the ORF label, with uncertain function. V lost 3 bases and J 1 base, leaving 12 bases between the germline ends. The CDR3 sequence is 16 residues long. CDR3 coding DNA: TGCGCCAGCAGTCATAAACAAGGACAGAACACCGGGGAGCTGTTTTTT. It specifies CASSHKQGQNTGELFF.

This clone was detected only once. The chain links TRBV5-4 to TRBJ1-2; TRBD1 aligns across 7 bases. V shed 3 bases and J 7 bases; nucleotides not matched to a gene: 15. Germline V gene lookup returns CDR1 SGHNT and CDR2 YYREEE (reference sequence). The CDR3 spans 16 residues. The CDR3 sequence: CASSWDPGQLQGGYTF. The CDR3 DNA is TGTGCCAGCAGCTGGGACCCGGGACAGCTACAGGGTGGCTACACCTTC.

The chain joins TRBV5-1 to TRBJ1-2; 10 nucleotides match TRBD1. Germline V gives CDR1 SGHRS, CDR2 YFSETQ. V was clipped by 6 bases and J by 4 bases; unmatched bases: 15. The CDR3 spans 17 residues. The CDR3 here is CASNWGDRGLYGYGYTF. In DNA, the CDR3 is TGCGCCAGCAATTGGGGGGACAGGGGTCTTTACGGCTATGGCTACACCTTC.

The chain links TRBV7-2 to TRBJ1-5, with D perhaps matching TRBD1 (5 bases). V lost 3 bases and J 2 bases, leaving 5 bases between the germline ends. The CDR3 is 13 amino acids. From germline, CDR1 is SGHTA and CDR2 FQGNSA. CDR3 in amino acids: CASSFRGNQPQHF. In nucleotides, the CDR3 is TGTGCCAGCAGCTTCAGGGGCAATCAGCCCCAGCATTTT. Full variable domain (outside the CDR3, taken from reference TRBV7-2 and TRBJ1-5): GAGVSQSPSNKVTEKGKDVELRCDPISGHTALYWYRQSLGQGLEFLIYFQGNSAPDKSGLPSDRFSAERTGGSVSTLTIQRTQQEDSAVYLCASSFRGNQPQHFGDGTRLSIL.

This clone showed up just once. The chain links TRBV6-5 to TRBJ1-6; D gene ambiguous. The CDR3 spans 15 residues. Germline CDR1 MNHEY, CDR2 SVGAGI. Trimming shortened V by 4 bases and J by 9 bases, and 16 bases separated the two germline ends. DNA of the CDR3: TGTGCCAGCAGTTCAGTTTCTTCAGCGAGTTCACCCCTCCACTTT. Its protein product is CASSSVSSASSPLHF.

The rearrangement links TRBV5-1 to TRBJ2-1; 10 positions agree with TRBD2. Per germline, CDR1 SGHRS and CDR2 YFSETQ. The CDR3 is 16 amino acids. The ends lost 3 bases at V and 9 bases at J; junction bases unmatched: 12. CDR3 residues: CASSSPGLASPREQFF. The CDR3 coding sequence is TGCGCCAGCAGCTCCCCGGGACTAGCGAGCCCCCGTGAGCAGTTCTTC.